A selection of T cell receptor beta chains follows, all from one sample in a study of blood T cell repertoires in COVID-19. Sequencing used immunoSEQ multiplex PCR; TCRdb keeps in-frame clones, though not all of them. The repertoire holds about 220,000 clones, with 85% to 90% as singletons. Sequencing was performed on PBMCs or T cells enriched from blood (not recorded which). The receptor source for this set is a man aged 25 to 45 who had been exposed to COVID-19. The CDR3 runs from the conserved cysteine through the conserved F or W. The size of a clone is reported for some rows only, either as once, few or many, or as a class for expanded clones.

TRBV2 | many | CASSEALRGQGMNTEAFF
TRBV6-5 | NA | CASRKGGSTDTQYF
TRBV5-1 | NA | CASSSQIVTGYNEQFF
TRBV27 | NA | CASTRQGTDTQYF
TRBV13 | NA | CASSLLDRGQIVTDTQYF
TRBV18 | NA | CASSPSVAKSTEAFF
TRBV5-4 | NA | CASSSARDRSRGNTIYF
TRBV4-2 | few | CASSQGLAGELFF
TRBV7-6 | NA | CASSVSGGVADTQYF
TRBV7-9 | NA | CASSLERGGVNEQFF
TRBV5-1 | NA | CASSLKGSWGLSYEQYF
TRBV7-6 | NA | CASSLEGGYPEGTQYF
TRBV6-5 | NA | CASSYSTQGNTIYF
TRBV7-2 | NA | CASSWRQGAYEQYF
TRBV27 | NA | CASNGGASFGTGELFF
TRBV4-1 | NA | CASSQAGPQDPRGYTF
TRBV11-3 | NA | CASSQDRVGTGELFF